This T cell receptor (beta chain) was identified during a study of T-cell memory formation after mild COVID-19. Study overall: TCR clusters were mostly donor specific. Notes on the study in general: Within pre-infection memory, some responding clones were found, suggesting cross-reactive memory joined. Among CD4+ contracting clones, most were CM and EM, and CD8+ ones EMRA.

This CDR3 is 13 amino acids long. V lost 5 bases and J lost 4; bases outside the gene matches: 7. From germline, CDR1 is SQVTM and CDR2 ANQGSEA. This clonotype has just a few counts. Its target is unknown. TCRdb reanalysed the 5' RACE reads using MiXCR and keeps one entry per CDR3 protein. The repertoire holds roughly 160,000 distinct CDR3 sequences, with 9.5% to 13% as singletons. The source is a man aged 18 to 29 who had mild COVID-19 (a few samples of this study predate the infection). Cell type and time point are not known. The chain has TRBV29-1 and TRBJ1-2, with 7 bases aligning to TRBD1. Material for sequencing was PBMCs or a T cell subset sorted from them (not recorded which). CDR3 sequence (DNA): TGCAGCGTTAACCGGGACAGTCTCTATGGCTACACCTTC. Protein product: CSVNRDSLYGYTF.